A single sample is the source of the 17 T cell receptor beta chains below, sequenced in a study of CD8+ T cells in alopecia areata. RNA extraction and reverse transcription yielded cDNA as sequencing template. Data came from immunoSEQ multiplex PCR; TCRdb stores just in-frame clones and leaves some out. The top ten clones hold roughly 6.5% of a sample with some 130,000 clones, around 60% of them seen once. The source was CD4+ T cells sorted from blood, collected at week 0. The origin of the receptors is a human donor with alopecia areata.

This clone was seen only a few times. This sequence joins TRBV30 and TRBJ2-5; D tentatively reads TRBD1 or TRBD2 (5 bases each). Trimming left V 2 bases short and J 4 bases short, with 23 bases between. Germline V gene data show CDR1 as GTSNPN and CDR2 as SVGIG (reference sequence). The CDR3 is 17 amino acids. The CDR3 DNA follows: TGTGCCTGGAGTCCCATCCTCAGGGAGCTGCAACTAGAGACCCAGTACTTC. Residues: CAWSPILRELQLETQYF.

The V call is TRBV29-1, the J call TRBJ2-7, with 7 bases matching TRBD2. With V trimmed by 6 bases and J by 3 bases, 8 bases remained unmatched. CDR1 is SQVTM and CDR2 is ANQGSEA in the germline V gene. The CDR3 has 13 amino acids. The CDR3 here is CSVAGRANYEQYF. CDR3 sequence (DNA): TGCAGCGTAGCAGGGAGGGCTAACTACGAGCAGTACTTC.

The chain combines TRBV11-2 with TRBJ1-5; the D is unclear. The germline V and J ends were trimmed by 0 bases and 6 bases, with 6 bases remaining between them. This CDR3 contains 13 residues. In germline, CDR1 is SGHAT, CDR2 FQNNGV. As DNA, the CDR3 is TGTGCCAGCAGCTTAGATCGGTCTCAGCCCCAGCATTTT. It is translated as CASSLDRSQPQHF.

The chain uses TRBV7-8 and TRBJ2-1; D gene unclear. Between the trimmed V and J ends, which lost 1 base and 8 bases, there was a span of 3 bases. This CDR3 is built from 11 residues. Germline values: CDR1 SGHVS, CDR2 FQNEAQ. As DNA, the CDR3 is TGTGCCAGCAGCTTAGTTGATGAGCAGTTCTTC. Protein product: CASSLVDEQFF.

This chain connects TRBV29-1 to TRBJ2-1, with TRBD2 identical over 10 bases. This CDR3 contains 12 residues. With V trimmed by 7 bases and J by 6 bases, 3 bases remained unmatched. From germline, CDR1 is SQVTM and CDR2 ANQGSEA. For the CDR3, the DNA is TGCAGCGGGGCTAGCGGGAGCAATGAGCAGTTCTTC. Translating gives CSGASGSNEQFF.

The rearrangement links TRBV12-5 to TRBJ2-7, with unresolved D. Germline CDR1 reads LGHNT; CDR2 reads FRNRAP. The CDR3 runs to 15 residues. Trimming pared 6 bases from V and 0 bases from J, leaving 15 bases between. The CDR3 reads CASGSGQGVSYEQYF. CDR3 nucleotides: TGTGCTAGTGGCTCAGGTCAAGGAGTCTCCTACGAGCAGTACTTC.

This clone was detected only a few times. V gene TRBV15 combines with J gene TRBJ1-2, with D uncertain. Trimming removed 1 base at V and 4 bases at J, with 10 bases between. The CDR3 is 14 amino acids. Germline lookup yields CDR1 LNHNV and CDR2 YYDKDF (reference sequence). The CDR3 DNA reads TGTGCCACCAGCAGAGCGTTTGGTAGCTATGGCTACACCTTC. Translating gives CATSRAFGSYGYTF.

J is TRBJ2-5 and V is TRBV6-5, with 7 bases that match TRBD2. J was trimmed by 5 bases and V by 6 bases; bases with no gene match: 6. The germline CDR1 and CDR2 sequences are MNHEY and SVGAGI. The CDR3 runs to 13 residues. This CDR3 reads CASRDWGGETQYF. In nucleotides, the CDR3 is TGTGCCAGCAGGGACTGGGGGGGTGAGACCCAGTACTTC.

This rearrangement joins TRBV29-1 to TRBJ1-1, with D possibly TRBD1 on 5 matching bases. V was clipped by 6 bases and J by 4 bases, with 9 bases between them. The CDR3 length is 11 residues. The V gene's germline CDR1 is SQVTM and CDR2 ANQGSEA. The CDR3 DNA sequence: TGCAGCGTGACCGGGGCCACTGAAGCTTTCTTT. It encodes CSVTGATEAFF.

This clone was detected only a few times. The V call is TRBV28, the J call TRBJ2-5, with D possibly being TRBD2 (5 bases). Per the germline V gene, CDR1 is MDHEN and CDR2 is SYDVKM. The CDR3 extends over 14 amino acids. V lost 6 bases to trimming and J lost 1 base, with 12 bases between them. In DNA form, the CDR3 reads TGTGCCAGCAGGAACTTGGGAGTCCAAGAGACCCAGTACTTC. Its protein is CASRNLGVQETQYF.

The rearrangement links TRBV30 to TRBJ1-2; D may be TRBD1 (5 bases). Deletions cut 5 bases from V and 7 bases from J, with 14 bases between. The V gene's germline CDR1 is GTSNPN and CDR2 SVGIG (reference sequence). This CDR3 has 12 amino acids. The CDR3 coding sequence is TGTGCCTGGCAATCAGGGTCCGGTGGCTACACCTTC. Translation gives CAWQSGSGGYTF.

The CDR3: CASSVVQDTQYF. The CDR3 nucleotides are TGTGCCAGCAGCGTAGTTCAGGATACGCAGTATTTT. The chain recombines TRBV9 with TRBJ2-3; D gene uncertain. Per the germline V gene, CDR1 is SGDLS and CDR2 is YYNGEE. The CDR3 sequence is 12 residues long. V was trimmed by 0 bases and J by 6 bases, leaving 5 bases between them. The whole variable domain, filled in from reference TRBV9 and TRBJ2-3, reads DSGVTQTPKHLITATGQRVTLRCSPRSGDLSVYWYQQSLDQGLQFLIQYYNGEERAKGNILERFSAQQFPDLHSELNLSSLELGDSALYFCASSVVQDTQYFGPGTRLTVL.

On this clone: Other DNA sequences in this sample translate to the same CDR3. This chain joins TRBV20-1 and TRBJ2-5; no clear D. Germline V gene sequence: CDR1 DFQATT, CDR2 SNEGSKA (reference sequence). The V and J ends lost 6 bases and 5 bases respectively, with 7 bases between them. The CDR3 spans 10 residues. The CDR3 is CSALGETQYF. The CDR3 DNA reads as TGCAGTGCCCTGGGGGAGACCCAGTACTTC.

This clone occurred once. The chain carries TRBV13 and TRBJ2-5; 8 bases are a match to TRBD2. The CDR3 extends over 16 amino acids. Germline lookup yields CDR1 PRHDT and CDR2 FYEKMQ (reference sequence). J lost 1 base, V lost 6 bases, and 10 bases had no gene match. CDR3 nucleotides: TGTGCCAGCAGATCGCAACGGGGGGGATTCCAAGAGACCCAGTACTTC. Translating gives CASRSQRGGFQETQYF.

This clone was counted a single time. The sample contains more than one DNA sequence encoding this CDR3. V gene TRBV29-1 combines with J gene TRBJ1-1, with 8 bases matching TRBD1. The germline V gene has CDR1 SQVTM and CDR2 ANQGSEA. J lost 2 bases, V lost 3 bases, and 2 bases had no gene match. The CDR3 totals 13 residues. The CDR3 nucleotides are TGCAGCGTTGACGGACAGGGTAACACTGAAGCTTTCTTT. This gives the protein CSVDGQGNTEAFF.

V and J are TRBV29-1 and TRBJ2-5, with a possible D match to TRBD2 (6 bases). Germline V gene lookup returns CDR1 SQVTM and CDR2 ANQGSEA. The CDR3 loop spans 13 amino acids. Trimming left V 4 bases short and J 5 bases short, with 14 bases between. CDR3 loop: CSVGTTSMETQYF. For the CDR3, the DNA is TGCAGCGTTGGAACGACTAGTATGGAGACCCAGTACTTC.

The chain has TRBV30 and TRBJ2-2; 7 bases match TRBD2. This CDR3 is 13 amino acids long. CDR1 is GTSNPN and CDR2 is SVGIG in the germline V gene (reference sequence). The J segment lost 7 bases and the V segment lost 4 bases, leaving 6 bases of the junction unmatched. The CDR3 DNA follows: TGTGCCTGGACCCCTGGACTAGTCGGGGAGCTGTTTTTT. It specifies CAWTPGLVGELFF.